The 14 T cell receptor beta chains presented below share a single source sample, sequenced in a study of T-cell memory formation after mild COVID-19. A single record per CDR3 protein comes from TCRdb applying MiXCR to the 5' RACE reads. Found here are roughly 150,000 distinct CDR3 sequences, 14% of them singletons; the top ten hold less than 15%. The sample taken for sequencing was PBMCs or a T cell subset sorted from them (not recorded which). These receptors all stem from an adult woman who had mild COVID-19 (a few samples of this study predate the infection). Cell type and time point are not known.

V usage is TRBV4-3 and J usage is TRBJ2-2; D gene unclear. This CDR3 is built from 15 residues. V lost 1 base to trimming and J lost 0 bases, with 6 bases between them. Germline lookup yields CDR1 LGHNA and CDR2 YSLEER. Here the CDR3 DNA reads TGCGCCAGCAGCCAAGGATACACGAACACCGGGGAGCTGTTTTTT. Translating gives CASSQGYTNTGELFF.

This clonotype was observed a few times. The rearrangement joins TRBV7-9 to TRBJ2-1, with D possibly called TRBD1 or TRBD2 (5 bases each). The V gene lost 5 bases and the J gene lost 6 bases, with 14 bases spanning the gap. The germline gives CDR1 SEHNR, CDR2 FQNEAQ (reference sequence). This CDR3 has 14 residues. This CDR3 reads CASSQLGTFNEQFF. CDR3 in DNA: TGTGCCAGCAGCCAGCTCGGGACCTTCAATGAGCAGTTCTTC.

This clonotype was found a few times. V gene TRBV7-2 combines with J gene TRBJ2-5; 11 bases map to TRBD2. Germline V gene lookup returns CDR1 SGHTA and CDR2 FQGNSA. CDR3 length: 15 residues. The V and J ends lost 4 bases and 5 bases, in that order; junction bases with no gene match: 6. The CDR3 nucleotides read TGTGCCAGCAGCTCCCGACTAGCGGGAAGGGAGACCCAGTACTTC. This translates into CASSSRLAGRETQYF.

V and J are TRBV5-1 and TRBJ2-6; D is undetermined. This CDR3 region has 16 residues. V was shortened by 3 bases and J by 0 bases, with 10 bases between the two germline ends. Germline V gene lookup returns CDR1 SGHRS and CDR2 YFSETQ. The CDR3 coding sequence is TGCGCCAGCAGCTCCGAATTCTTCTCTGGGGCCAACGTCCTGACTTTC. As protein: CASSSEFFSGANVLTF.

The V and J genes are TRBV25-1 and TRBJ2-3; 13 bases match TRBD2. V was clipped by 8 bases and J by 5 bases; unmatched bases: 4. Germline V gene data show CDR1 as MGHDK and CDR2 as SYGVNS. CDR3 size: 14 residues. The CDR3 sequence is CASRGTSGEDTQYF. Here the CDR3 DNA reads TGTGCCAGCCGCGGGACTAGCGGGGAAGATACGCAGTATTTT.

This clonotype came up a few times. The chain uses TRBV5-1 and TRBJ2-1; TRBD2 is a possible D gene (5 bases). Trimming shortened V by 0 bases and J by 5 bases, and 9 bases separated the two germline ends. Germline CDR1 is SGHRS and CDR2 is YFSETQ. The length of the CDR3 is 14 residues. The CDR3 DNA follows: TGCGCCAGCAGCTTGGCCCCGGGGAACAATGAGCAGTTCTTC. Its protein is CASSLAPGNNEQFF.

The V call is TRBV7-9, the J call TRBJ1-5; D gene ambiguous. This CDR3 comprises 13 residues. The V end lost 4 bases, the J end lost 7 bases, and 11 bases lay between the germline ends. Germline V gene lookup returns CDR1 SEHNR and CDR2 FQNEAQ (reference sequence). The DNA of the CDR3 is TGTGCCAGCAGCTATGATGCATTCCAGCCCCAGCATTTT. Amino acids: CASSYDAFQPQHF. The entire variable domain, with the rest obtained from reference TRBV7-9 and TRBJ1-5, is as follows: DTGVSQNPRHKITKRGQNVTFRCDPISEHNRLYWYRQTLGQGPEFLTYFQNEAQLEKSRLLSDRFSAERPKGSFSTLEIQRTEQGDSAMYLCASSYDAFQPQHFGDGTRLSIL.

The V gene is TRBV6-5, the J gene TRBJ2-7; D possibly uses TRBD1 or TRBD2 (5 bases each). The V end was cut by 4 bases, the J end by 2 bases, with 12 bases between. Germline V gene lookup returns CDR1 MNHEY and CDR2 SVGAGI. The CDR3 sequence is 14 residues long. CDR3 loop: CASSSWDGAYEQYF. CDR3 DNA: TGTGCCAGCAGTTCTTGGGACGGAGCCTACGAGCAGTACTTC.

The CDR3 bases are TGTGCCAGTAGTATGGGGCAGGGCTATAACTATGGCTACACCTTC. Amino acid sequence: CASSMGQGYNYGYTF. The chain uses TRBV19 and TRBJ1-2, with D possibly TRBD1 on 5 matching bases. The CDR3 contains 15 residues. V gave up 3 bases and J gave up 1 base, with 12 bases separating them. The V gene's germline CDR1 is LNHDA and CDR2 SQIVND (reference sequence). Drawing the rest from reference TRBV19 and TRBJ1-2, the complete variable domain is DGGITQSPKYLFRKEGQNVTLSCEQNLNHDAMYWYRQDPGQGLRLIYYSQIVNDFQKGDIAEGYSVSREKKESFPLTVTSAQKNPTAFYLCASSMGQGYNYGYTFGSGTRLTVV.

This clonotype was observed a handful of times. The rearrangement uses TRBV9 and TRBJ2-7; D ambiguous. CDR3 size: 12 residues. Germline V gene data show CDR1 as SGDLS and CDR2 as YYNGEE. Deletions cut 4 bases from V and 0 bases from J, with 5 bases between. CDR3 amino acids: CASSRDSYEQYF. CDR3 in DNA: TGTGCCAGCAGCAGGGACTCCTACGAGCAGTACTTC. The full variable domain, rest sourced from reference TRBV9 and TRBJ2-7, is DSGVTQTPKHLITATGQRVTLRCSPRSGDLSVYWYQQSLDQGLQFLIQYYNGEERAKGNILERFSAQQFPDLHSELNLSSLELGDSALYFCASSRDSYEQYFGPGTRLTVT.

In DNA, the CDR3 is TGTGCCAGCAGATTAAGGACAGCCGGGGAGCTGTTTTTT. Protein sequence: CASRLRTAGELFF. The chain has TRBV12-3 or TRBV12-4 and TRBJ2-2, with D perhaps matching TRBD1 (6 bases). The CDR3 spans 13 residues. The V end lost 6 bases, the J end lost 6 bases, and 11 bases lay between the germline ends.

This clonotype was found a few times. The chain has TRBV10-3 and TRBJ2-2; D unclear. CDR3 size: 18 residues. V lost 0 bases and J 0 bases, leaving 14 bases between the germline ends. The germline CDR1 and CDR2 sequences are ENHRY and SYGVKD. The CDR3 nucleotides read TGTGCCATCAGTGAGTCGACGGGTGCCCTTCCGAACACCGGGGAGCTGTTTTTT. Translated: CAISESTGALPNTGELFF.

This clonotype was seen a few times. The V gene is TRBV20-1, the J gene TRBJ2-2; a weak D match, TRBD1 (5 bases). CDR1 DFQATT and CDR2 SNEGSKA come from the germline V gene (reference sequence). The V end was cut by 4 bases, the J end by 3 bases, with 12 bases between. The CDR3 covers 14 residues. In DNA, the CDR3 is TGCAGTGCTACCCGACAGCCCCACACCGGGGAGCTGTTTTTT. Its translation is CSATRQPHTGELFF.

V gene TRBV4-3 combines with J gene TRBJ2-1; D may be TRBD2 (5 bases). Germline values: CDR1 LGHNA, CDR2 YSLEER. This CDR3 is built from 17 residues. The germline V and J ends were trimmed by 0 bases and 5 bases, with 17 bases remaining between them. CDR3 sequence reads: CASSQDLLRTENNEQFF. CDR3 nucleotides: TGCGCCAGCAGCCAAGATCTTCTTAGGACTGAAAACAATGAGCAGTTCTTC.